Each of the 23 T cell receptor beta chains below was sequenced from the same sample in a study of Tregs in tolerant kidney transplant recipients. The data were produced by immunoSEQ multiplex PCR, yet TCRdb's version contains in-frame clones alone and is incomplete. The sample consists of 60,000 or so clones, around 85% of them appearing once. This material consisted of Tregs from blood, taken before the transplant. Receptor source: a human donor who received a combined kidney and bone marrow transplant.

About this clone: The identical CDR3 is also encoded by other nucleotide sequences in the sample. The chain couples TRBV19 to TRBJ1-5; 11 positions agree with TRBD1. CDR3 length: 16 amino acids. The V segment lost 6 bases and the J segment 7 bases; nucleotides outside the gene matches: 11. CDR1 and CDR2 from the germline V gene are LNHDA and SQIVND (reference sequence). CDR3 in DNA: TGTGCCAGTAGACCCGGACAGGGGGCGAATACGCAGCCCCAGCATTTT. It encodes CASRPGQGANTQPQHF.

The V gene is TRBV28, the J gene TRBJ1-5; D not resolved. This CDR3 spans 14 amino acids. Looked up from germline, CDR1 is MDHEN and CDR2 is SYDVKM. V shed 3 bases and J shed 4 bases, with 10 bases lying between them. CDR3 sequence reads: CASSFGQLNQPQHF. The CDR3 DNA follows: TGTGCCAGCAGTTTCGGGCAGTTAAATCAGCCCCAGCATTTT.

This chain joins TRBV18 and TRBJ2-7; D perhaps matches TRBD2 (7 bases). Germline lookup yields CDR1 KGHSH and CDR2 LQKENI. The V and J ends lost 3 bases and 3 bases respectively, with 15 bases between them. The CDR3 is made up of 15 amino acids. CDR3 loop: CASSPPGGGVYEQYF. CDR3 sequence (DNA): TGTGCCAGCTCACCCCCGGGGGGCGGAGTCTACGAGCAGTACTTC.

The chain has TRBV4-2 and TRBJ2-1, with 7 bases lining up with TRBD2. CDR1 LGHNA and CDR2 YNFKEQ come from the germline V gene. V lost 4 bases to trimming and J lost 2 bases; unmatched junction nucleotides: 5. The length of the CDR3 is 15 residues. The CDR3 sequence is CASSLGLTAYNEQFF. The CDR3 bases are TGTGCCAGCAGCCTGGGACTAACGGCCTACAATGAGCAGTTCTTC.

The chain employs TRBV15 and TRBJ2-1; TRBD1 might be the D (6 bases). V lost 0 bases to trimming and J lost 7 bases, with 7 bases between them. The germline gives CDR1 LNHNV, CDR2 YYDKDF (reference sequence). CDR3 length: 13 residues. The CDR3 loop is CATSRDQGNEQFF. CDR3 nucleotide sequence: TGTGCCACCAGCAGAGATCAGGGGAATGAGCAGTTCTTC.

The rearrangement joins TRBV11-1 to TRBJ1-2, with 7 bases lining up with TRBD1. Per the germline V gene, CDR1 is SGHAT and CDR2 is FQDESV (reference sequence). Germline trimming cut 5 bases from V and 4 bases from J; bases unmatched to any gene: 4. This CDR3 contains 13 residues. CDR3 amino acids: CASSPGTAYGYTF. CDR3 nucleotides: TGTGCCAGCAGCCCCGGGACAGCCTATGGCTACACCTTC.

The chain has TRBV6-5 and TRBJ1-2; no definite D call. The CDR3 spans 13 residues. V was clipped by 6 bases and J by 4 bases, with 12 bases between them. Germline CDR1 MNHEY, CDR2 SVGAGI. CDR3 in DNA: TGTGCCAGCAGGGAAACGAGGTTCTATGGCTACACCTTC. Amino acids: CASRETRFYGYTF.

The V gene is TRBV28, the J gene TRBJ2-1; D is unclear. Germline values: CDR1 MDHEN, CDR2 SYDVKM. The CDR3 spans 13 residues. Trimming stripped 7 bases from V and 3 bases from J, with 10 bases between. In nucleotides, the CDR3 is TGTGCCAGCACCTCGACCATCTACAATGAGCAGTTCTTC. Translating gives CASTSTIYNEQFF.

This clone was observed a few times. Other DNA sequences in the same sample also yield this CDR3. The chain couples TRBV11-2 to TRBJ2-1; a weak D match, TRBD2 (5 bases). Between the trimmed V and J ends, which lost 1 base and 10 bases, there was a span of 8 bases. The CDR3 runs to 12 residues. The germline CDR1 and CDR2 sequences are SGHAT and FQNNGV. The CDR3 is CASSLAGVEQFF. CDR3 coding DNA: TGTGCCAGCAGCTTAGCCGGGGTCGAGCAGTTCTTC.

The chain joins TRBV11-2 to TRBJ1-1, with no clear D. Deletions cut 3 bases from V and 4 bases from J, with 12 bases between. The CDR3 covers 14 residues. The V gene's germline CDR1 is SGHAT and CDR2 FQNNGV. The CDR3 DNA reads as TGTGCCAGCAGCTTTAGTGGGAGGAGCACTGAAGCTTTCTTT. Protein: CASSFSGRSTEAFF.

This chain uses TRBV18 with TRBJ1-4; TRBD1 is a possible D gene (5 bases). CDR3 length: 14 residues. The germline V gene encodes CDR1 KGHSH and CDR2 LQKENI. Trimming left V 3 bases short and J 11 bases short, with 16 bases between. The CDR3 protein is CASSPGRADSKLFF. CDR3 DNA sequence: TGTGCCAGCTCACCGGGCAGGGCCGACTCCAAACTGTTTTTT.

This chain links TRBV7-6 with TRBJ1-2; 9 bases agree with TRBD1. CDR3 size: 15 residues. J gave up 7 bases and V 5 bases, and 11 bases lay outside the gene matches. Germline-derived CDR1 and CDR2 are SGHVS and FNYEAQ. The CDR3 DNA reads TGTGCCAGCAGCAGAGGGACAGGGTGTATTGGTGGCTACACCTTC. It codes for CASSRGTGCIGGYTF.

The chain links TRBV6-1 to TRBJ1-2; no reliable D call. Trimming cost V 6 bases and J 7 bases, with 15 bases left between them. The germline V gene has CDR1 MNHNS and CDR2 SASEGT. The CDR3 runs to 13 residues. The CDR3 nucleotides read TGTGCCAGCAGCCTCAGTGGGCTATCTGGCTACACCTTC. Its protein product is CASSLSGLSGYTF.

The J gene is TRBJ2-7, the V gene TRBV6-1; 7 bases map to TRBD2. The CDR3 is made up of 13 amino acids. Unmatched junction bases numbered 11, after V lost 10 bases and J lost 5 bases. The germline V gene has CDR1 MNHNS and CDR2 SASEGT. CDR3 loop: CATRRGGSNEQYF. Here the CDR3 DNA reads TGTGCCACCAGGCGTGGCGGGAGCAACGAGCAGTACTTC.

The gene calls are TRBV27 and TRBJ2-1, with a possible D match to TRBD2 (5 bases). Between the trimmed V and J ends, which lost 5 bases and 0 bases, there was a span of 11 bases. CDR3 length: 15 amino acids. Per germline, CDR1 MNHEY and CDR2 SMNVEV (reference sequence). CDR3 loop: CASSPLVVSYNEQFF. As DNA, the CDR3 is TGTGCCAGCAGTCCACTAGTCGTCTCCTACAATGAGCAGTTCTTC.

This chain uses TRBV5-5 with TRBJ2-5, with no clear D. Trimming removed 2 bases at V and 5 bases at J, with 13 bases between. The CDR3 loop spans 14 amino acids. The germline V gene has CDR1 SGHKS and CDR2 YYEKEE (reference sequence). The CDR3 here is CASSFNPGPETQYF. The CDR3 DNA reads as TGTGCCAGCAGCTTCAATCCTGGTCCGGAGACCCAGTACTTC.

To note about this clone: A much larger clone lies one base from this, so it may be a read error. The CDR3 coding sequence is TGCGCCAGCAGCGGGGGGACAGGGGGTTCGTACGAGCAGTACTTC. It specifies CASSGGTGGSYEQYF. The chain recombines TRBV5-1 with TRBJ2-7; 11 bases match TRBD1. The length of the CDR3 is 15 residues. With V trimmed by 4 bases and J by 4 bases, 7 bases remained unmatched. Germline V CDR1 and CDR2: SGHRS, YFSETQ.

This chain links TRBV10-3 with TRBJ1-1, with a weak D call TRBD1 (5 bases). CDR3 size: 14 residues. Looked up from germline, CDR1 is ENHRY and CDR2 is SYGVKD. V was shortened by 6 bases and J by 0 bases, with 11 bases between the two germline ends. This CDR3 reads CAIRRQNMNTEAFF. The CDR3 DNA sequence: TGTGCCATCAGGAGACAGAACATGAACACTGAAGCTTTCTTT.

The sample holds a few counts of this clone. V gene TRBV5-1 combines with J gene TRBJ1-1; a weak D match, TRBD1 (5 bases). CDR3 length: 16 amino acids. The germline gives CDR1 SGHRS, CDR2 YFSETQ. The ends were cut back, 1 base at V and 3 bases at J, with 16 bases in the middle. CDR3 region: CASSLRPQGLDTEAFF. The CDR3 DNA sequence: TGCGCCAGCAGCTTGCGGCCCCAGGGCTTGGACACTGAAGCTTTCTTT.

The rearrangement joins TRBV27 to TRBJ2-7, with a weak D call TRBD2 (7 bases). The CDR3 spans 17 residues. The V end lost 6 bases, the J end lost 0 bases, and 21 bases lay between the germline ends. Germline assignment: CDR1 MNHEY and CDR2 SMNVEV (reference sequence). CDR3 bases: TGTGCCAGCAGCCCCTCGGCGGGGGACACCCGCTCCTACGAGCAGTACTTC. Translation: CASSPSAGDTRSYEQYF.

This chain uses TRBV10-3 with TRBJ2-1; TRBD2 aligns across 15 bases. The CDR3 is made up of 16 amino acids. Trimming took 6 bases from V and 3 from J; bases not matched to a gene: 3. Germline CDR1 ENHRY, CDR2 SYGVKD. CDR3 amino acids: CAISPGLAGGYNEQFF. The CDR3 nucleotides read TGTGCCATCAGCCCGGGACTAGCGGGGGGCTACAATGAGCAGTTCTTC.

The chain links TRBV7-2 to TRBJ2-5, with D perhaps TRBD2 (6 bases). The CDR3 is 16 amino acids. V gave up 0 bases and J gave up 5 bases, with 16 bases separating them. Germline CDR1 SGHTA, CDR2 FQGNSA. CDR3 protein: CASSLALGRGEETQYF. Here the CDR3 DNA reads TGTGCCAGCAGCTTAGCGCTGGGGCGGGGTGAGGAGACCCAGTACTTC.

To note about this clone: At one of its ends the junction is not consistent with the germline gene, which may arise from a read error. This same CDR3 is encoded by further DNA sequences in the sample. The V call is TRBV19, the J call TRBJ1-3, with D uncertain. In germline, CDR1 is LNHDA, CDR2 SQIVND (reference sequence). CDR3 size: 15 residues. The DNA for the CDR3 is TGCGCCAGTACCCACCGAGGGAGCTCTGGAAACACCATATATTTT. Its protein product is CASTHRGSSGNTIYF.